The 8 T cell receptor beta chains in this list originate from one sample, sequenced in a study of T cells in women clearing cervical HPV infection. The protocol was immunoSEQ multiplex PCR, while the TCRdb copy is restricted to in-frame clones and leaves out a portion. The repertoire shows 21,000 or so clones; the top ten hold less than 30%. Sequencing was done on a sample of blood buffy coat. These receptor sequences come from a woman aged 18 to 69 with a cervical HPV16 infection that either progressed to CIN3+ or cleared (not recorded which).

With respect to this clone: The CDR3 is cut off 3 residues early in the read; its end comes from the germline J gene. The chain couples TRBV7-9 to TRBJ1-1; D not certain. Germline CDR1 and CDR2: SEHNR and FQNEAQ (reference sequence). V was clipped by 3 bases and J by 1 base, with 9 bases between them. The CDR3 is 14 residues long. CDR3 sequence: CASSFDRWNTEAFF. The CDR3 DNA, read in part, is TGTGCCAGCAGCTTCGATCGGTGGAACACTGAA.

Turning to this clone: The CDR3 end is not reached by the read, which stops 3 residues before it; the germline J gene fills it in. The chain couples TRBV19 to TRBJ1-5; D not certain. The CDR3 length is 15 residues. V was pared by 3 bases and J by 3 bases, with 12 bases between. The germline V gene encodes CDR1 LNHDA and CDR2 SQIVND (reference sequence). Here the CDR3 reads CASSIRKNNNQPQHF. CDR3 DNA, as far as it was read: TGTGCCAGTAGTATCAGGAAAAATAACAATCAGCCC.

Comments on this clone: Coverage ceases 3 residues before the CDR3 finishes, and the germline J gene fills in the end. The V gene is TRBV30, the J gene TRBJ1-6; 7 nucleotides align to TRBD1. After removal of 4 bases from V and 8 bases from J, the junction contained 11 bases not matched to a gene. This CDR3 has 15 residues. The germline CDR1 and CDR2 sequences are GTSNPN and SVGIG (reference sequence). The CDR3 bases that were read are TGTGCCTGGATTAAACCGGGACAGAACTATTCACCC. Translated: CAWIKPGQNYSP. The CDR3 in its entirety is CAWIKPGQNYSPLHF. Complete variable domain (other parts from reference TRBV30 and TRBJ1-6): SQTIHQWPATLVQPVGSPLSLECTVEGTSNPNLYWYRQAAGRGLQLLFYSVGIGQISSEVPQNLSASRPQDRQFILSSKKLLLSDSGFYLCAWIKPGQNYSPLHFGNGTRLTVT.

A remark on this clone: The CDR3 end falls 3 residues outside the read, so it is completed with the germline J gene. The rearrangement links TRBV11-3 to TRBJ1-4, with D possibly TRBD1 on 6 matching bases. Germline V gives CDR1 SGHNT, CDR2 YENEEA. This CDR3 contains 12 residues. V was trimmed by 6 bases and J by 8 bases, leaving 10 bases between them. Here the CDR3 reads CASRGTQEKLFF. The DNA read from the CDR3 is TGTGCCAGCAGGGGGACACAAGAAAAA.

As regards this clone: The read gets to within 3 residues of the CDR3 end, and the germline J gene fills in the rest. The V call is TRBV7-8, the J call TRBJ2-1; the D gene is possibly TRBD2 (6 bases). V was trimmed by 2 bases and J by 7 bases, leaving 15 bases between them. The CDR3 contains 15 residues. Germline V gives CDR1 SGHVS, CDR2 FQNEAQ. The CDR3: CASSLQTGVSNEQFF. The part of the CDR3 DNA that was read is TGTGCCAGCAGCTTACAAACGGGGGTGAGTAATGAG.

Worth noting for this clone: The CDR3 end lies 3 residues beyond the end of the read and is filled in from the germline J gene. The genes are TRBV20-1 and TRBJ1-4, with D unclear. CDR3 size: 16 residues. Trimming took off 3 bases at V and 2 bases at J, with 16 bases between the two ends. The germline V gene encodes CDR1 DFQATT and CDR2 SNEGSKA (reference sequence). The DNA read from the CDR3 is TGCAGTGCTAGTACGACCATGGGCTGGACTAATGAAAAA. Translation gives CSASTTMGWTNEK. The CDR3 in its entirety is CSASTTMGWTNEKLFF.

Comment on this clone: The read halts 3 residues ahead of the CDR3 end, with the missing end drawn from the germline J gene. The rearrangement links TRBV18 to TRBJ1-2, with D hard to call. The length of the CDR3 is 16 residues. In germline, CDR1 is KGHSH, CDR2 LQKENI. CDR3 DNA (partial): TGTGCCAGCTCACCCCTCCCTAGCGGGAGGGCCAATGAC. Its translation: CASSPLPSGRAND. In full, the CDR3 reads CASSPLPSGRANDYTF. The full variable domain, with the rest looked up from reference TRBV18 and TRBJ1-2, is NAGVMQNPRHLVRRRGQEARLRCSPMKGHSHVYWYRQLPEEGLKFMVYLQKENIIDESGMPKERFSAEFPKEGPSILRIQQVVRGDSAAYFCASSPLPSGRANDYTFGSGTRLTVV.

Regarding this clone: The CDR3 end falls 3 residues outside the read, so it is completed with the germline J gene. This chain links TRBV20-1 with TRBJ2-4, with no clear D. Looked up from germline, CDR1 is DFQATT and CDR2 is SNEGSKA (reference sequence). Deletions cut 0 bases from V and 8 bases from J, with 11 bases between. The CDR3 covers 13 residues. The CDR3 loop reads CSARDESGYIQYF. The CDR3 bases that were read are TGCAGTGCTAGAGACGAATCCGGGTACATT.